This T cell receptor (beta chain) was recovered during a study of blood T cell repertoires in COVID-19. About the research overall: Donors in the United States, Italy and Spain gave samples during acute or convalescent COVID-19. PBMCs, B-cell-depleted T cells, or T cells were the source of the cDNA or gDNA that made up the material.

In the study's own analysis: Amplification of reference gene primers was used by the study to estimate nucleated cell counts. The table came from immunoSEQ multiplex PCR; TCRdb's copy has only in-frame clones and leaves some out. D and trimming were read from the DNA, whereas the V and J calls and clone size are those reported in that table. Among more than 400,000 clones listed, 80% to 90% were seen once. CDR1 and CDR2 (germline): MDHEN, SYDVKM. The length of the CDR3 is 14 residues. V was pared by 7 bases and J by 2 bases, with 6 bases of the junction left unmatched. The source is a human donor in a cohort sampled during active COVID-19. What was sequenced was peripheral blood. The rearrangement uses TRBV28 and TRBJ2-7; TRBD1 matches 9 bases. The CDR3 region is CASKGTGTTYEQYF. CDR3 DNA sequence: TGTGCCAGCAAAGGGACAGGGACGACCTACGAGCAGTACTTC.